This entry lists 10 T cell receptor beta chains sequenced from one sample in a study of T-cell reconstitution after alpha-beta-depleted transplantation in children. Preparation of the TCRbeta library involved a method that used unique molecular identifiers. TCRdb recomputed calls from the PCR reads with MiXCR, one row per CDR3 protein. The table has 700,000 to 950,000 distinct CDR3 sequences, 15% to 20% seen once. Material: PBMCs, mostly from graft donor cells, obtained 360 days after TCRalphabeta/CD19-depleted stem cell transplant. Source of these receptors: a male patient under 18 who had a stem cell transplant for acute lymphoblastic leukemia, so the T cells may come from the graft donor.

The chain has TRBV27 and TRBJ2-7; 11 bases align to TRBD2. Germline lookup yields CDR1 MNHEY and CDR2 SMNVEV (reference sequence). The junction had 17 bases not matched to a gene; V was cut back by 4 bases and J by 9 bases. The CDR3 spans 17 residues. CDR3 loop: CASSSLTSGGPSWGQYF. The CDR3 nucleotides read TGTGCCAGCAGTTCTCTTACTAGCGGGGGACCTTCATGGGGGCAGTACTTC.

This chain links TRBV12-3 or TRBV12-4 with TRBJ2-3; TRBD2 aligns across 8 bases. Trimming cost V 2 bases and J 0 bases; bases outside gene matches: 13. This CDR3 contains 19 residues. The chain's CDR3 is CASSLCGTRGSSSTDTQYF. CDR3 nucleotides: TGTGCCAGCAGTTTATGTGGGACTAGAGGGTCTTCTAGCACAGATACGCAGTATTTT.

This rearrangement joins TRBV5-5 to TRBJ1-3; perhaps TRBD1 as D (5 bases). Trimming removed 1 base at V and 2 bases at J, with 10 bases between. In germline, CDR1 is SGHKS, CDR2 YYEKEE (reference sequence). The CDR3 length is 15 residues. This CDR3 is CASSLPQAAGNTIYF. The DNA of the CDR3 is TGTGCCAGCAGCTTGCCACAGGCTGCTGGAAACACCATATATTTT.

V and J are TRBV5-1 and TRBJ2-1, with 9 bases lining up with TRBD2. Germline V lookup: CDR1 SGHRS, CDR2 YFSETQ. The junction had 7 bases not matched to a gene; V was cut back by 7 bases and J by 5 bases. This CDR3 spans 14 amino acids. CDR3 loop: CASGRLAADNEQFF. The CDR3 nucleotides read TGCGCCAGCGGACGACTAGCGGCGGACAATGAGCAGTTCTTC.

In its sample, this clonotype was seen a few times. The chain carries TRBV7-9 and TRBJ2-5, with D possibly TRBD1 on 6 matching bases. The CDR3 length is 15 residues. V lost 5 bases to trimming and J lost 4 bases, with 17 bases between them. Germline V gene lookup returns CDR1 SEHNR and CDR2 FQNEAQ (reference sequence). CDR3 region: CASSPYTGQLETQYF. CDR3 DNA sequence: TGTGCCAGCAGCCCGTACACAGGGCAGTTAGAGACCCAGTACTTC.

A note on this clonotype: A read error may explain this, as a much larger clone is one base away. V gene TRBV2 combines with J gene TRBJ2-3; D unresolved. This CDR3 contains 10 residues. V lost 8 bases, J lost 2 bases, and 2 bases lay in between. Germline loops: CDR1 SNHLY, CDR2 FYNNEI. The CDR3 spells CASDTDTQYF. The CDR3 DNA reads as TGTGCCAGCGACACAGATACGCAGTATTTT. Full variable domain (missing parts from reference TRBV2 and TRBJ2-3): EPEVTQTPSHQVTQMGQEVILRCVPISNHLYFYWYRQILGQKVEFLVSFYNNEISEKSEIFDDQFSVERPDGSNFTLKIRSTKLEDSAMYFCASDTDTQYFGPGTRLTVL.

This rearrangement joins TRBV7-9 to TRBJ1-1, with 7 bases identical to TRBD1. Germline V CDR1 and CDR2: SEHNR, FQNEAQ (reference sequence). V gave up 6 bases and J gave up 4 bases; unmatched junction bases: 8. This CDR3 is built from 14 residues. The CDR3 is CASRHEGAVTEAFF. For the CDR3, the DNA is TGTGCCAGCAGGCATGAGGGGGCTGTCACTGAAGCTTTCTTT.

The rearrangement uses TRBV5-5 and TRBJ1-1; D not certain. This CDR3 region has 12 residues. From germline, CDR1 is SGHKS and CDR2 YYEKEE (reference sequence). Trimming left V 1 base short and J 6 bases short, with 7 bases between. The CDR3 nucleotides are TGTGCCAGCAGCTTGTCCGGAGCTGAAGCTTTCTTT. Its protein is CASSLSGAEAFF.

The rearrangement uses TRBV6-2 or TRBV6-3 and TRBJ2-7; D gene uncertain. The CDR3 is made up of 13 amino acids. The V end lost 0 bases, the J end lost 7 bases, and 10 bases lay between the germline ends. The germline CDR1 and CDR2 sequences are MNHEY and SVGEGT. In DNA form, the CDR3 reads TGTGCCAGCAGTTACTCCACTGGGCTTGAGCAGTACTTC. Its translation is CASSYSTGLEQYF.

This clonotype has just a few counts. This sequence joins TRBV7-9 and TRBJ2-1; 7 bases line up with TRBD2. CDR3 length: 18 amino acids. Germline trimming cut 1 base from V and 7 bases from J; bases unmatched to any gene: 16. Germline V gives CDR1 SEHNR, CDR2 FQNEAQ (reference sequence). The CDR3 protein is CASSLGFLGRREHNEQFF. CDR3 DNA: TGTGCCAGCAGCTTAGGTTTCCTCGGTAGGCGGGAGCATAATGAGCAGTTCTTC.